This T cell receptor beta chain was recovered during a study of metastatic and nonmetastatic thyroid tumors. The overall study: Across peripheral blood and tumor or nodule tissue samples taken from malignant and benign thyroid patients, the repertoires were compared with one another.

TCRdb re-called clones via MiXCR from the PCR reads. The repertoire includes 11,000 or so clones, around 30% of them detected once, and about a fifth sits in the top ten. Not a single patient had been given any form of treatment at any point before undergoing thyroid surgery. Sequences were obtained from adjacent normal tissue. The sequence came from a male donor with papillary thyroid cancer or a benign thyroid nodule (not recorded which). Some clones in this sample may be carry-over from other donors' samples.

Written as DNA, the CDR3 is TGTGCCACCCGGCTGGGAGGGCCTATCTCAGATACGCAGTATTTT. This gives the protein CATRLGGPISDTQYF. The gene calls are TRBV24-1 and TRBJ2-3; TRBD2 matches 7 bases. Per the germline V gene, CDR1 is KGHDR and CDR2 is SFDVKD. CDR3 length: 15 amino acids. Unmatched junction bases numbered 12, after V lost 9 bases and J lost 4 bases.